These T cell receptor beta chains were read from a single sample in a study of blood T cell repertoires in COVID-19. Repertoires were generated with immunoSEQ multiplex PCR, while TCRdb's copy carries only in-frame clones and drops some. This repertoire shows about 100,000 clones, roughly nine tenths found once; its top ten account for 5.1%. Sequences were obtained from peripheral blood. These receptor sequences come from a human donor in a cohort sampled during active COVID-19. CDR3s include the opening cysteine and the closing phenylalanine or tryptophan. D genes are given only for firm matches. Clone size is not always given. Where it is, it says once, few, many or a class for expanded clones.

TRBD1 TRBJ1-2 TRBV2 NA CASSEEGQGYGYTF TGTGCCAGCAGTGAAGAAGGACAGGGCTATGGCTACACCTTC
TRBD1 TRBJ2-7 TRBV9 NA CASSEGGTGGPQYF TGTGCCAGCAGCGAAGGTGGGACAGGGGGCCCTCAGTACTTC
NA TRBJ2-7 TRBV3-1/TRBV3-2 NA CASSQPNEQYF TGTGCCAGCAGCCAACCAAACGAGCAGTACTTC
TRBD1 TRBJ2-5 TRBV11-1 NA CASSLLRGPRETQYF TGTGCCAGCAGCTTATTAAGGGGGCCCAGAGAGACCCAGTACTTC
TRBD2 TRBJ2-3 TRBV5-1 NA CASSIGGRAGGDTQYF TGCGCCAGCAGCATCGGCGGGAGGGCCGGCGGAGATACGCAGTATTTT
TRBD1 TRBJ2-7 TRBV7-9 NA CASRGTGGNEQYF TGTGCCAGCCGCGGGACAGGGGGCAACGAGCAGTACTTC
TRBD1 TRBJ1-2 TRBV19 NA CASRKEGTGTISYTF TGTGCCAGCAGGAAAGAAGGGACAGGGACTATCAGCTACACCTTC
NA TRBJ2-7 TRBV11-2 NA CASSQGPGVGDEQYF TGTGCCAGCAGCCAGGGGCCTGGGGTGGGCGACGAGCAGTACTTC
NA TRBJ2-4 TRBV5-1 NA CASSLDQGPNIQYF TGCGCCAGCAGCCTGGATCAGGGGCCAAACATTCAGTACTTC
NA TRBJ1-2 TRBV10-3 medium-sized CAISEVGLGYTF TGTGCCATCAGTGAGGTGGGACTTGGCTACACCTTC
TRBD1 TRBJ1-2 TRBV10-3 NA CAISESRGLLYGYTF TGTGCCATCAGTGAGTCTAGGGGGCTACTCTATGGCTACACCTTC
TRBD2 TRBJ2-1 TRBV7-3 NA CASSYQRTSGSSYNEQFF TGTGCCAGCAGCTACCAGCGGACTAGCGGGAGCTCCTACAATGAGCAGTTCTTC
NA TRBJ2-2 TRBV29-1 NA CSVASNTGELFF TGCAGCGTTGCTTCGAACACCGGGGAGCTGTTTTTT
TRBD1 TRBJ1-5 TRBV7-8 NA CASSRGQTDQPQHF TGTGCCAGCAGCCGGGGACAGACAGATCAGCCCCAGCATTTT
NA TRBJ2-5 TRBV6-2/TRBV6-3 NA CASRPRGTQETQYF TGTGCCAGCAGACCTCGGGGGACTCAAGAGACCCAGTACTTC
NA TRBJ2-1 TRBV19 NA CASSPNYNEQFF TGTGCCAGTAGCCCAAATTACAATGAGCAGTTCTTC
TRBD1 TRBJ1-1 TRBV20-1 NA CSVPGQGIAFF TGCAGTGTTCCGGGACAGGGTATAGCTTTCTTT
TRBD2 TRBJ2-7 TRBV6-1 NA CASSKAGLAGYEQYF TGTGCCAGCAGTAAAGCGGGACTAGCGGGCTACGAGCAGTACTTC
NA TRBJ1-5 TRBV7-9 NA CASSLASGSQPQHF TGTGCCAGCAGCTTAGCCTCGGGGAGTCAGCCCCAGCATTTT
NA TRBJ1-2 TRBV5-4 NA CASSSGGDDSYTF TGTGCCAGCAGCTCGGGAGGTGACGATAGCTACACCTTC
NA TRBJ1-1 TRBV5-4 NA CASSNAGRLDTEAFF TGTGCCAGCAGCAACGCGGGTCGTCTGGACACTGAAGCTTTCTTT
TRBD1 TRBJ1-3 TRBV7-2 NA CASSLRQGGSGNTIYF TGTGCCAGCAGCTTACGACAGGGTGGTTCTGGAAACACCATATATTTT
NA TRBJ2-7 TRBV6-1 NA CASSEVGSSEQYF TGTGCCAGCAGTGAAGTGGGCAGCTCCGAGCAGTACTTC
TRBD1 TRBJ1-1 TRBV18 NA CASSRDRAVSGTEAFF TGTGCCAGCTCCCGGGACAGGGCAGTTAGTGGCACTGAAGCTTTCTTT
NA TRBJ2-7 TRBV10-3 NA CAISDGGSYEQYF TGTGCCATCAGTGACGGGGGATCCTACGAGCAGTACTTC